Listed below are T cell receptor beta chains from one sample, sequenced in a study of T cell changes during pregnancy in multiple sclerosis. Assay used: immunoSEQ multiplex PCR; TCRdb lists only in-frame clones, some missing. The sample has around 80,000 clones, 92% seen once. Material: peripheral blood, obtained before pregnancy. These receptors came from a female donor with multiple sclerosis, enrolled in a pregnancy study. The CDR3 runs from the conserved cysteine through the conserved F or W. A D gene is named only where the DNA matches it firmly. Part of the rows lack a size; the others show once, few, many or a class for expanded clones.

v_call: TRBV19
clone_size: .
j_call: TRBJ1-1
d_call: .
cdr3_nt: TGTGCCAGTACCGGGACACCGAACACTGAAGCTTTCTTT
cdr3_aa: CASTGTPNTEAFF

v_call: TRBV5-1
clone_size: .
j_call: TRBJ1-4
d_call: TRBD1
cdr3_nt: TGCGCCAGCAGCTCACCATACCCGGGACAGGGGAATGGGGCAACTAATGAAAAACTGTTTTTT
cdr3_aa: CASSSPYPGQGNGATNEKLFF

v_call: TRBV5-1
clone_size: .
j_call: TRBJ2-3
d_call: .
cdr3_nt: TGCGCCAGCAGTGGTCGGGGTCTCATTTATACGCAGTATTTT
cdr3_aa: CASSGRGLIYTQYF

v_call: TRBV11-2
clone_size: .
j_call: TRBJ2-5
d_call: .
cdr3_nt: TGTGCCAGCAGCCAGCAAGGGGCCTTACAAGAGACCCAGTACTTC
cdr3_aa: CASSQQGALQETQYF

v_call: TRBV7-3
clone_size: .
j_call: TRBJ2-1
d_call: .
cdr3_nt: TGTGCCAGCAGCCGGGGTTTGGGGAATGAGCAGTTCTTC
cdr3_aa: CASSRGLGNEQFF

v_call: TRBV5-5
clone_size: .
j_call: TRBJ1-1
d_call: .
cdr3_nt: TGTGCCAGCAGCTTCCACTACAGGGAAAACACTGAAGCTTTCTTT
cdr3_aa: CASSFHYRENTEAFF

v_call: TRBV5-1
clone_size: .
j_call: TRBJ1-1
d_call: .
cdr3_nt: TGCGCCAGCGCCCAGTCGACAGATGCTGAAGCTTTCTTT
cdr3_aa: CASAQSTDAEAFF

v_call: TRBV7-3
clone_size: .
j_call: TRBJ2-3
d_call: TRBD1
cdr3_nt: TGTGCCAGCACCTTGACAGGGGGAAGCACAGATACGCAGTATTTT
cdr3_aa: CASTLTGGSTDTQYF

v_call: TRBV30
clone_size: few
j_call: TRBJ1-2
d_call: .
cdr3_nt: TGTGCCTGGGGAGGCTATGGCTACACCTTC
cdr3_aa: CAWGGYGYTF

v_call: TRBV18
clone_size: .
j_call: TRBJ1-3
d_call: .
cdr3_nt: TGTGCCAGCTCACCGGGACAAGGAATCTCTGGAAACACCATATATTTT
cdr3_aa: CASSPGQGISGNTIYF

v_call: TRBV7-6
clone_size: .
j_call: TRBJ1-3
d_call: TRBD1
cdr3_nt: TGTGCCAGCAGCAAGGAGGGACAGCCTCGGGGAAACACCATATATTTT
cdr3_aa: CASSKEGQPRGNTIYF

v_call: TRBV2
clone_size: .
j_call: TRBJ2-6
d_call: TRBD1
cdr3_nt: TGTGCCAGCAGAGGACAGGGGGGAATAGTTAGGGCCAACGTCCTGACTTTC
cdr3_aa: CASRGQGGIVRANVLTF

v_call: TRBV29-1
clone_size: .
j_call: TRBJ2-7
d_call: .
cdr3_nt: TGCAGCGTTGACAGGGGCGACTACGAGCAGTACTTC
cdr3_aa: CSVDRGDYEQYF

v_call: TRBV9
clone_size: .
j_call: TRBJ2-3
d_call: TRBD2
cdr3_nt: TGTGCCAGCACTAGCGGGGCACCAGATACGCAGTATTTT
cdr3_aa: CASTSGAPDTQYF

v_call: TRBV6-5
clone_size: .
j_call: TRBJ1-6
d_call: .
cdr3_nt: TGTGCCAGCAGCTCAGGGGCGGAAGATTCACCCCTCCACTTT
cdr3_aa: CASSSGAEDSPLHF

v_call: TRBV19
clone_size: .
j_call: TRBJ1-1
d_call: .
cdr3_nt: TGTGCCAGCAAGACAGGAGAGATGAACACTGAAGCTTTCTTT
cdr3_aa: CASKTGEMNTEAFF

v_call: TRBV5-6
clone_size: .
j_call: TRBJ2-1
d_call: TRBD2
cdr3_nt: TGTGCCAGCAGCTTAGGACTAGCGGGGGGAGAGGGTCAGTTCTTC
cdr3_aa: CASSLGLAGGEGQFF

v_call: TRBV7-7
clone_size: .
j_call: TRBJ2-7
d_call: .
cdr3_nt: TGTGCTAGCAGCCCCTCCCCGGTAGCGAGAGGCTCCTACGAGCAGTACTTC
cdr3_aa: CASSPSPVARGSYEQYF

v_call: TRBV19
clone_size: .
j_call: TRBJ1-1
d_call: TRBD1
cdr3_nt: TGTGCCAGTAGTATTAGGTCGGGGACAGTGAACACTGAAGCTTTCTTT
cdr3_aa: CASSIRSGTVNTEAFF

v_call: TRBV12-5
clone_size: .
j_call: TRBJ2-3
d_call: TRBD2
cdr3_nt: TGTGCTAGTGGTTTAGACGGACTAGTTGATACGCAGTATTTT
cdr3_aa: CASGLDGLVDTQYF

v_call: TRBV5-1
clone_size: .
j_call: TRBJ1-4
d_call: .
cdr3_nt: TGCGCCAGCAGCTTGGCGAAGACAGGCGGAAATGAAAAACTGTTTTTT
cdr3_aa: CASSLAKTGGNEKLFF

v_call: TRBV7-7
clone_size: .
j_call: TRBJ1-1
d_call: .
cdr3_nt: TGTGCTAGCAGCTCTGGGCAGGGCACTGAAGCTTTCTTT
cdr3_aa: CASSSGQGTEAFF

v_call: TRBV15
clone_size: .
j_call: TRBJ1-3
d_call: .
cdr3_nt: TGTGCCACCAGCAGTCACAGGGGAAACACCATATATTTT
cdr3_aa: CATSSHRGNTIYF

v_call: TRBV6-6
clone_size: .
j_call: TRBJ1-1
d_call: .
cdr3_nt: TGTGCCAGCAGTTACGATAGGGGGGGGACTGAAGCTTTCTTT
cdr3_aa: CASSYDRGGTEAFF

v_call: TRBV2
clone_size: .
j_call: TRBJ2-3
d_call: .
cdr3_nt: TGTGCCAGCACGGCGCAGGGCACAGATACGCAGTATTTT
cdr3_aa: CASTAQGTDTQYF

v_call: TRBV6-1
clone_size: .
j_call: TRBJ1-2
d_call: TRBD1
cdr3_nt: TGTGCCAGCAGCCTGGGGAACAGGGGGAATGGCTACACCTTC
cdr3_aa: CASSLGNRGNGYTF

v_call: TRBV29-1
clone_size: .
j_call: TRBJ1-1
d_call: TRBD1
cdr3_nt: TGCAGCGTAGAAACAGGGGGCCGCACTGAAGCTTTCTTT
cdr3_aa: CSVETGGRTEAFF

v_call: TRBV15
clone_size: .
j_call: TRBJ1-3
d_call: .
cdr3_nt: TGTGCCACCAGCAGATCCGCGTTAGGGGCCGGAAACACCATATATTTT
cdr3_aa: CATSRSALGAGNTIYF

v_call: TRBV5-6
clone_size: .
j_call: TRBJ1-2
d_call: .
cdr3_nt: TGTGCCAGCAGCTTGCAGGGAATGAGCGGCTACACCTTC
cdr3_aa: CASSLQGMSGYTF

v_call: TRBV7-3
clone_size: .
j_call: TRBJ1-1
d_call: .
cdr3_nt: TGTGCCAGCAGCTTAGTCAGGGACACTGAAGCTTTCTTT
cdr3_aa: CASSLVRDTEAFF